The text below deals with one T cell receptor (beta chain). The entry originates in a study of control samples from healthy donors and cancer patients. TCRdb's table, derived via immunoSEQ multiplex PCR, lists solely in-frame clones and lacks some. The sample has some 150,000 clones; around 94% are singletons. Germline V CDR1 and CDR2: SGHDT, YYEEEE. V was clipped by 1 base and J by 0 bases, with 10 bases between them. The CDR3 consists of 16 residues. What was sequenced was blood. The rearrangement links TRBV5-6 to TRBJ2-2, with D possibly TRBD1 on 6 matching bases. This TCR was sampled from a middle-aged man in good health. The CDR3 DNA sequence: TGTGCCAGCAGCTTGCAGGGGCTAGCGAACACCGGGGAGCTGTTTTTT. It specifies CASSLQGLANTGELFF. Full variable domain (remainder filled in from reference TRBV5-6 and TRBJ2-2): DAGVTQSPTHLIKTRGQQVTLRCSPKSGHDTVSWYQQALGQGPQFIFQYYEEEERQRGNFPDRFSGHQFPNYSSELNVNALLLGDSALYLCASSLQGLANTGELFFGEGSRLTVL.